Listed below are T cell receptor beta chains from one sample, sequenced in a study of identical twins. TCRdb redid the calling of the 5' RACE reads with MiXCR, one entry per CDR3 protein. The sample gives about 720,000 distinct CDR3 sequences, approximately 18% of which show up once; about an eighth is in the top ten. These same records also appear under a second study, on T cells expressing NK-cell markers.

Sequenced sample: PBMCs. These TCRs come from a woman aged 18-35 years in good health. CDR3s include the opening cysteine and the closing phenylalanine or tryptophan. A D gene is named only where the DNA matches it firmly. The size entry is marked missing in some rows and otherwise reads once, few, many or a size class.

J	V	D	size	length	DNA	CDR3
TRBJ2-7	TRBV6-5	NA	NA	17	TGTGCCAGCAGTTACTCTGGGGCAGGGCAATTCTCCTACGAGCAGTACTTC	CASSYSGAGQFSYEQYF
TRBJ2-5	TRBV4-2	NA	few	16	TGTGCCAGCAGCCAAGAGGTCAACCCGTACCAAGAGACCCAGTACTTC	CASSQEVNPYQETQYF
TRBJ1-4	TRBV5-1	NA	few	12	TGCGCCAGCAGCCAGGGGAATGAAAAACTGTTTTTT	CASSQGNEKLFF
TRBJ1-1	TRBV29-1	TRBD1	few	15	TGCAGCGTTGCGGGGACAGGAGAGATGAACACTGAAGCTTTCTTT	CSVAGTGEMNTEAFF
TRBJ1-1	TRBV9	NA	NA	14	TGTGCCAGCAGCGTAGCGGTGGGGGGCACTGAAGCTTTCTTT	CASSVAVGGTEAFF
TRBJ2-4	TRBV12-3/TRBV12-4	NA	few	13	TGTGCCAGCAGTTTCGGGAGCAAAAACATTCAGTACTTC	CASSFGSKNIQYF
TRBJ2-7	TRBV15	TRBD2	NA	17	TGTGCCACCAGCAGAGGGTCGGGGGGGCAGGGCTCCGACGAGCAGTACTTC	CATSRGSGGQGSDEQYF
TRBJ1-1	TRBV7-9	NA	NA	15	TGTGCCAGCAGCTTGGAGAGGGCTCTGAACACTGAAGCTTTCTTT	CASSLERALNTEAFF
TRBJ2-3	TRBV9	NA	NA	17	TGTGCCAGCAACCGGCCTAGGAGGGCCGAGGTTTCAGATACGCAGTATTTT	CASNRPRRAEVSDTQYF
TRBJ1-2	TRBV12-3/TRBV12-4	NA	few	14	TGTGCCAGCAGTTTAATGGCGTCTGACTATGGCTACACCTTC	CASSLMASDYGYTF
TRBJ2-5	TRBV7-2	TRBD1	few	13	TGTGCCAGCAGCTCGACAGGGATTGAGACCCAGTACTTC	CASSSTGIETQYF
TRBJ1-1	TRBV6-5	NA	many	14	TGTGCCAGCAGTTACTCGGGGCAGACCACTGAAGCTTTCTTT	CASSYSGQTTEAFF
TRBJ2-3	TRBV12-3/TRBV12-4	NA	once	15	TGTGCCAGCATATGGGGCAGGGGGGTAACGGATACGCAGTATTTT	CASIWGRGVTDTQYF
TRBJ2-1	TRBV20-1	TRBD2	many	14	TGCAGTGCTACTAGCGGGGGAGACTACAATGAGCAGTTCTTC	CSATSGGDYNEQFF
TRBJ2-7	TRBV5-1	TRBD2	NA	15	TGCGCCAGCAGTCGGACTAGCGGGAGTCCCCACGAGCAGTACTTC	CASSRTSGSPHEQYF
TRBJ1-1	TRBV20-1	NA	NA	13	TGCAGTGCTACGGGACAATTGAACACTGAAGCTTTCTTT	CSATGQLNTEAFF
TRBJ1-1	TRBV20-1	NA	NA	13	TGCAGTGCTAGAGATCTGGGGAACACTGAAGCTTTCTTT	CSARDLGNTEAFF
TRBJ1-6	TRBV27	TRBD1	few	15	TGTGCCAGCAGTACCAACAGGGGTTTGCGTTCACCCCTCCACTTT	CASSTNRGLRSPLHF
TRBJ1-5	TRBV20-1	NA	NA	12	TGCAGTGCTAACAACCGGGGACAGCCCCAGCATTTT	CSANNRGQPQHF
TRBJ2-1	TRBV14	NA	NA	13	TGTGCCAGCAGCCCGAGACTCGTTACTGAGCAGTTCTTC	CASSPRLVTEQFF
TRBJ2-5	TRBV6-5	NA	few	16	TGTGCCAGCATTTCGTTAAAGTCGGGGGTTCGAGAGACCCAGTACTTC	CASISLKSGVRETQYF
TRBJ2-7	TRBV27	TRBD1	NA	13	TGTGCCAGCAGTTTTCAGACAGGGTTCGAGCAGTACTTC	CASSFQTGFEQYF
TRBJ2-1	TRBV10-3	NA	few	12	TGTGCCATCAGTCCCGGGAGCGATGAGCAGTTCTTC	CAISPGSDEQFF
TRBJ2-3	TRBV6-5	NA	NA	15	TGTGCCAGCAGTTACTCACAGTCCGGTCCGGATACGCAGTATTTT	CASSYSQSGPDTQYF
TRBJ2-7	TRBV15	TRBD2	few	15	TGTGCCACCAGCAGTCGGACTAGCGGGAGCTACGAGCAGTACTTC	CATSSRTSGSYEQYF
TRBJ2-1	TRBV27	NA	few	15	TGTGCCAGCAGTTACTTCCAGGACAGCGACAATGAGCAGTTCTTC	CASSYFQDSDNEQFF
TRBJ2-7	TRBV5-1	NA	NA	14	TGCGCCAGCAGCTTTGGGACTGGGACGGGAGAGCAGTACTTC	CASSFGTGTGEQYF
TRBJ2-2	TRBV7-9	NA	few	12	TGTGCCAGCAGCTTCACGTCCGGGGAGCTGTTTTTT	CASSFTSGELFF
TRBJ2-1	TRBV5-1	TRBD2	NA	16	TGCGCCAGCAGCTTGGCCTCTAGCGGGTCCCGGGAGGAGCAGTTCTTC	CASSLASSGSREEQFF